The rows below give T cell receptor beta chains drawn from one sample of a study of OX40 agonist ivuxolimab in advanced cancers. The table came from immunoSEQ multiplex PCR; TCRdb's copy has only in-frame clones and leaves some out. This repertoire shows about 32,000 clones, 75% to 95% found once; its top ten account for 4% to 5.5%. The sample was CD4+ or CD8+ T cells sorted from blood, taken in a trial of the OX40 agonist ivuxolimab. The receptor set was obtained from an adult with an advanced solid tumor such as melanoma, head and neck, liver or kidney cancer. Both conserved end residues are part of each CDR3. The D gene is left open where the match is weak. The size of a clone is reported for some rows only, either as once, few or many, or as a class for expanded clones.

len	v_gene	j_gene	d_gene	abundance	CDR3aa	CDR3nt
14	TRBV4-1	TRBJ1-2	NA	few	CASSTGQANYGYTF	TGCGCCAGCAGCACCGGACAAGCTAACTATGGCTACACCTTC
15	TRBV6-1	TRBJ1-4	TRBD1	NA	CASRKGQGLNEKLFF	TGTGCCAGCAGGAAGGGACAGGGGCTAAATGAAAAACTGTTTTTT
15	TRBV4-1	TRBJ1-5	NA	NA	CASSRDRSSNQPQHF	TGCGCCAGCAGCCGAGACAGGAGTAGCAATCAGCCCCAGCATTTT
14	TRBV19	TRBJ1-2	NA	NA	CASSTSDRYYGYTF	TGTGCCAGTAGTACGTCTGACAGATACTATGGCTACACCTTC
15	TRBV4-1	TRBJ1-2	NA	NA	CASSPNAGNHYGYTF	TGCGCCAGCAGCCCGAACGCCGGAAACCACTATGGCTACACCTTC
14	TRBV7-8	TRBJ1-3	NA	NA	CASSPWEFGNTIYF	TGTGCCAGCAGCCCCTGGGAGTTTGGAAACACCATATATTTT
14	TRBV7-8	TRBJ2-5	NA	NA	CASSPMRVQETQYF	TGTGCCAGCAGCCCGATGAGAGTCCAAGAGACCCAGTACTTC
16	TRBV11-2	TRBJ2-5	TRBD2	NA	CASSFFSGGDQETQYF	TGTGCCAGCAGCTTTTTCAGCGGGGGGGATCAAGAGACCCAGTACTTC
15	TRBV28	TRBJ2-7	TRBD1	NA	CASALRTGGWNEQYF	TGTGCCAGCGCCCTTAGGACAGGGGGCTGGAACGAGCAGTACTTC
15	TRBV6-5	TRBJ1-1	NA	NA	CASSATGGINTEAFF	TGTGCCAGCAGTGCTACCGGGGGTATCAACACTGAAGCTTTCTTT
14	TRBV27	TRBJ1-1	NA	once	CASSLYRFNTEAFF	TGTGCCAGCAGCCTTTATCGGTTTAACACTGAAGCTTTCTTT
12	TRBV29-1	TRBJ1-2	NA	NA	CSGEESGGGYTF	TGCAGCGGCGAAGAGTCAGGCGGTGGCTACACCTTC
15	TRBV2	TRBJ1-6	NA	NA	CASSSRDTINSPLHF	TGTGCCAGCAGTTCCCGGGACACTATTAATTCACCCCTCCACTTT
15	TRBV7-9	TRBJ1-2	TRBD1	NA	CASSARDRPQDGYTF	TGTGCCAGCAGCGCACGGGACAGGCCTCAGGATGGCTACACCTTC
18	TRBV15	TRBJ1-1	TRBD1	NA	CATSTGTGRSSMNTEAFF	TGTGCCACCAGCACAGGGACAGGTCGAAGCTCCATGAACACTGAAGCTTTCTTT
11	TRBV18	TRBJ1-1	NA	NA	CASSPGIEAFF	TGTGCCAGCTCACCAGGCATTGAAGCTTTCTTT
15	TRBV6-6	TRBJ2-5	NA	NA	CASTRVRGSQETQYF	TGTGCCAGCACTAGGGTACGCGGGTCCCAAGAGACCCAGTACTTC
14	TRBV7-9	TRBJ2-7	TRBD2	once	CASSSSGRSYEQYF	TGTGCCAGCAGCTCTAGCGGGAGGAGCTACGAGCAGTACTTC
16	TRBV7-9	TRBJ2-1	TRBD2	NA	CASSRFLAGGAHGQFF	TGTGCCAGCAGCCGCTTTCTAGCGGGAGGGGCCCATGGGCAGTTCTTC
13	TRBV4-2	TRBJ2-1	NA	NA	CASSQGTNNEQFF	TGTGCCAGCAGCCAAGGGACTAACAATGAGCAGTTCTTC
14	TRBV6-4	TRBJ2-3	NA	NA	CASSLSGVTDTQYF	TGTGCCAGCAGCTTATCAGGGGTGACAGATACGCAGTATTTT
14	TRBV7-8	TRBJ2-7	NA	medium-sized	CASSLSQTSYEQYF	TGTGCCAGCAGCTTATCCCAGACTAGCTACGAGCAGTACTTC
15	TRBV2	TRBJ2-1	TRBD2	NA	CASSDAGEAWNEQFF	TGTGCCAGCAGTGACGCGGGAGAGGCGTGGAATGAGCAGTTCTTC
14	TRBV28	TRBJ1-1	NA	once	CASLGSAEGTEAFF	TGTGCCAGCCTCGGGTCGGCTGAGGGCACTGAAGCTTTCTTT
15	TRBV7-9	TRBJ2-7	TRBD1	NA	CASSFRDRGGYEQYF	TGTGCCAGCAGTTTCCGGGACAGGGGGGGTTACGAGCAGTACTTC
14	TRBV27	TRBJ2-7	NA	NA	CASSLTATTYEQYF	TGTGCCAGCAGTTTAACAGCGACCACCTACGAGCAGTACTTC
12	TRBV6-5	TRBJ2-1	NA	once	CASRSTGNEQFF	TGTGCCAGCAGGTCCACAGGCAATGAGCAGTTCTTC
14	TRBV5-6	TRBJ2-1	NA	NA	CASTLARTFHEQFF	TGTGCCAGCACCCTTGCCCGGACTTTCCATGAGCAGTTCTTC
15	TRBV5-1	TRBJ2-5	TRBD1	NA	CASSLPGQGQETQYF	TGCGCCAGCAGCCTACCGGGACAGGGCCAAGAGACCCAGTACTTC
15	TRBV28	TRBJ2-1	TRBD2	NA	CASRPGLGRHNEQFF	TGTGCCAGCAGGCCCGGACTAGGGAGACATAATGAGCAGTTCTTC
13	TRBV19	TRBJ1-2	NA	NA	CASRLGGDYGYTF	TGTGCCAGCCGATTGGGGGGGGACTATGGCTACACCTTC
15	TRBV5-4	TRBJ2-5	TRBD2	once	CASSFISGSQETQYF	TGTGCCAGCAGCTTCATTAGCGGGAGCCAAGAGACCCAGTACTTC
17	TRBV28	TRBJ1-1	TRBD1	NA	CASSLGAAGGWNTEAFF	TGTGCCAGCAGTTTAGGGGCGGCAGGGGGCTGGAACACTGAAGCTTTCTTT
16	TRBV5-4	TRBJ1-2	NA	NA	CASSGDLGGGFYGYTF	TGTGCCAGCAGTGGAGACCTGGGGGGGGGTTTCTATGGCTACACCTTC
14	TRBV19	TRBJ2-2	NA	NA	CASSIVGITGELFF	TGTGCCAGTAGTATAGTCGGAATCACCGGGGAGCTGTTTTTT
15	TRBV6-5	TRBJ1-5	NA	NA	CASSTGDWGNQPQHF	TGTGCCAGCAGCACCGGGGACTGGGGGAATCAGCCCCAGCATTTT
15	TRBV11-2	TRBJ1-1	NA	NA	CASSLVGGAVTEAFF	TGTGCCAGCAGCTTAGTGGGGGGAGCGGTCACTGAAGCTTTCTTT